The clone carrying this TCR beta chain was found a few times. Amplified regions were TCR beta CDR3 sequences from RNA transcripts. Researchers ran a first-round RT-PCR on the TCR CDR3 using the HTBI primer set. TCRdb recomputed calls from the multiplex PCR reads with MiXCR, one row per CDR3 protein. The sample gives about 560,000 distinct CDR3 sequences, approximately 16% of which show up once; more than 15% is in the top ten. This record belongs to a study of T cells in Graves' hyperthyroidism and ophthalmopathy. Sequencing was performed on blood. The source is a woman aged 18-29 years with Graves' hyperthyroidism.

Here the CDR3 DNA reads TGTGCCAGCAGCTCGCAGGGGGACGGAGCAGATACGCAGTATTTT. It specifies CASSSQGDGADTQYF. This chain links TRBV11-2 with TRBJ2-3; TRBD1 aligns across 7 bases. The germline V gene has CDR1 SGHAT and CDR2 FQNNGV. The CDR3 is 15 amino acids. J gave up 4 bases and V 4 bases, and 8 bases lay outside the gene matches.